The following is a TCR beta chain sequence with its context. The sequence runs out 3 residues before the end of the CDR3; the remainder is reconstructed from the germline J gene. This entry is derived from a study of T cells in women clearing cervical HPV infection. Sequencing used immunoSEQ multiplex PCR; TCRdb keeps in-frame clones, though not all of them. Its table records tens of thousands of clones. CDR1 is MNHEY and CDR2 is SVGEGT in the germline V gene. The CDR3 is 15 residues long. The source of this sequence is a woman aged 18-70 years with a cervical HPV16 infection that either progressed to CIN3+ or cleared (not recorded which). Sequenced sample: blood buffy coat. The chain employs TRBV6-2 or TRBV6-3 and TRBJ1-2; no reliable D call. The CDR3 sequence: CASSFLAGETYDYTF. The part of the CDR3 DNA that was read is TGTGCCAGCAGTTTCTTAGCGGGAGAAACCTACGAC.